Listed below are T cell receptor beta chains from one sample, sequenced in a study of OX40 agonist ivuxolimab in advanced cancers. TCRdb keeps only in-frame clones here, not all; method: immunoSEQ multiplex PCR. The repertoire holds about 95,000 clones, with 80% to 90% as singletons. The sequencing here drew on CD4+ or CD8+ T cells sorted from blood, taken in a trial of the OX40 agonist ivuxolimab. The receptor set was obtained from an adult with an advanced solid tumor such as melanoma, head and neck, liver or kidney cancer. CDR3s include the opening cysteine and the closing phenylalanine or tryptophan. A D gene is named only where the DNA matches it firmly. Size tells how often a clone was seen (once, few, many) or the class of an expanded clone, and some rows leave it out.

J,size,V,D,CDR3,DNA
TRBJ1-1,few,TRBV19,NA,CASSNFMNTEAFF,TGTGCCAGTAGCAACTTTATGAACACTGAAGCTTTCTTT
TRBJ2-5,NA,TRBV29-1,NA,CSVEHSGFGETQYF,TGCAGCGTTGAACATTCGGGGTTTGGGGAGACCCAGTACTTC
TRBJ1-4,once,TRBV15,NA,CATSREARGKEKLFF,TGTGCCACCAGCAGAGAGGCCAGGGGAAAGGAAAAACTGTTTTTT
TRBJ2-6,NA,TRBV28,TRBD1,CASSFDLGTASGANVLTF,TGTGCCAGCAGTTTTGATCTCGGGACAGCCTCTGGGGCCAACGTCCTGACTTTC
TRBJ1-3,once,TRBV28,NA,CASSWGNTIYF,TGTGCCAGCAGTTGGGGAAACACCATATATTTT
TRBJ2-7,NA,TRBV4-3,TRBD1,CASSPRGAGTGVFEQYF,TGCGCCAGCAGTCCCAGAGGGGCCGGGACAGGGGTTTTCGAGCAGTACTTC
TRBJ2-7,once,TRBV28,NA,CASSLTGSYEQYF,TGTGCCAGCAGCCTGACAGGCTCCTACGAGCAGTACTTC
TRBJ1-2,NA,TRBV6-5,NA,CASSRVTPPYYGYTF,TGTGCCAGCAGCAGGGTGACGCCCCCCTACTATGGCTACACCTTC
TRBJ2-7,NA,TRBV5-1,TRBD2,CASSLGVAGNSYEQYF,TGCGCCAGCAGCTTGGGGGTAGCGGGCAATTCCTACGAGCAGTACTTC
TRBJ2-7,NA,TRBV6-5,TRBD2,CASSIAREAYEQYF,TGTGCCAGCAGTATTGCGCGGGAGGCCTACGAGCAGTACTTC
TRBJ2-1,NA,TRBV5-4,NA,CASSPTPDNEQFF,TGTGCCAGCAGCCCGACACCCGACAATGAGCAGTTCTTC
TRBJ2-2,NA,TRBV7-8,TRBD2,CASSFNPTSGRTGELFF,TGTGCCAGCAGCTTCAACCCCACTAGCGGAAGGACCGGGGAGCTGTTTTTT
TRBJ1-1,NA,TRBV4-1,NA,CASSQVRSQPLHEAFF,TGCGCCAGCAGCCAAGTCCGTTCTCAACCGTTACATGAAGCTTTCTTT
TRBJ2-7,once,TRBV6-1,TRBD1,CASSPGQGIAYEQYF,TGTGCCAGCAGCCCCGGACAGGGGATCGCCTACGAGCAGTACTTC
TRBJ1-5,NA,TRBV30,TRBD1,CAWSPTGDQPQHF,TGTGCCTGGAGTCCTACAGGGGATCAGCCCCAGCATTTT
TRBJ1-4,NA,TRBV27,NA,CASSFRGINEKLFF,TGTGCCAGCAGTTTCCGCGGAATCAATGAAAAACTGTTTTTT
TRBJ1-5,NA,TRBV2,NA,CASSVTGDSNQPQHF,TGTGCCAGCAGTGTGACAGGAGATAGCAATCAGCCCCAGCATTTT
TRBJ1-4,NA,TRBV5-1,TRBD1,CASSLGTGSEKLFF,TGCGCCAGCAGCTTGGGGACAGGGTCGGAGAAACTGTTTTTT
TRBJ2-1,few,TRBV4-3,TRBD1,CASSQGGQETGGVLQQFF,TGCGCCAGCAGCCAAGGAGGCCAGGAGACAGGGGGAGTCTTGCAGCAGTTCTTC
TRBJ2-5,NA,TRBV7-2,TRBD1,CASSLQSTGEETQYF,TGTGCCAGCAGCCTCCAATCGACAGGGGAAGAGACCCAGTACTTC
TRBJ1-3,NA,TRBV5-1,NA,CASSLAGPRRGNTIYF,TGCGCCAGCAGCTTGGCCGGGCCGCGTCGTGGAAACACCATATATTTT
TRBJ1-3,NA,TRBV5-1,NA,CASSLAPGGNTIYF,TGCGCCAGCAGCTTGGCACCGGGTGGAAACACCATATATTTT
TRBJ2-3,NA,TRBV12-5,NA,CASGLVLGGDTDTQYF,TGTGCTAGTGGTTTGGTTCTAGGGGGTGACACAGATACGCAGTATTTT
TRBJ2-1,NA,TRBV15,NA,CATSRDRHLNEQFF,TGTGCCACCAGCAGAGATCGACACCTCAATGAGCAGTTCTTC
TRBJ1-5,NA,TRBV2,NA,CASGADYQPQHF,TGTGCCAGCGGGGCGGATTATCAGCCCCAGCATTTT
TRBJ1-5,NA,TRBV19,NA,CASRGFTNDQPQHF,TGTGCCAGTAGGGGTTTCACTAATGATCAGCCCCAGCATTTT
TRBJ1-1,NA,TRBV29-1,TRBD1,CSVIRDREYGAFF,TGCAGCGTTATCCGGGACAGGGAGTATGGGGCTTTCTTT
TRBJ1-1,NA,TRBV6-1,TRBD1,CASSETGTANTEAFF,TGTGCCAGCAGTGAAACCGGGACAGCTAACACTGAAGCTTTCTTT